This TCR beta chain emerged from a study of T cells in localized non-small cell lung cancer. The study, taken as a whole, reports: Higher adjacent-lung clonality was associated with shorter survival. Of the tissues analyzed, uninvolved adjacent lung showed maximal T cell clonality, greater than tumor. Appearances in adjacent lung were noted for a median roughly 58 of the top 100 tumor clones. Heterogeneity within the tumor remains possible, as just one region underwent sequencing.

As to this clone: What it binds is not known.

Using immunoSEQ multiplex PCR, the repertoire was profiled, and TCRdb retains in-frame clones only, with some absent. Of about 40,000 clones listed, roughly 79% are singletons. Germline values: CDR1 SGHTS, CDR2 YDEGEE. This CDR3 region has 18 residues. Trimming stripped 4 bases from V and 0 bases from J, with 20 bases between. The gene calls are TRBV5-8 and TRBJ1-3; D is possibly TRBD1 (5 bases). The clonotype originates from a male donor older than 55 with stage II lung adenocarcinoma. The sample here was peripheral blood mononuclear cells, taken before any cancer treatment. The CDR3 DNA is TGTGCCAGCAGCCCCAACCCCAACTGGGGGAGCTCTGGAAACACCATATATTTT. Residues: CASSPNPNWGSSGNTIYF.